This entry is about one T cell receptor (beta chain). The data were obtained in a study of blood T cell repertoires in COVID-19. Whole-study context: Samples taken during acute and convalescent COVID-19 were collected in the United States, Italy and Spain.

Original data processing: By means of reference gene primer amplification, nucleated cell counts were estimated. Produced via immunoSEQ multiplex PCR; TCRdb's table is partial and in-frame only. Clone size and the V and J calls come from that table; the DNA yielded D and trimming. The table shows a few hundred thousand clones, with approximately 84% occurring only once. Which cohort a participant joined came from the clinical history participants gave. The study counted Cohort 3 donors as recovered given two negative PCRs, clearance, or symptom resolution. Germline V gives CDR1 MGHRA, CDR2 YSYEKL. The V and J ends lost 3 bases and 0 bases, in that order; junction bases with no gene match: 3. This CDR3 contains 15 residues.

The clonotype was recovered from a woman in her twenties or thirties who had recovered from COVID-19. Sequencing used PBMCs or T cells enriched from blood (not recorded which). The chain recombines TRBV4-1 with TRBJ2-5; 8 bases fit TRBD2. CDR3 nucleotides: TGCGCCAGCAGCCAGATGGGACTAGACCAAGAGACCCAGTACTTC. It translates to CASSQMGLDQETQYF.